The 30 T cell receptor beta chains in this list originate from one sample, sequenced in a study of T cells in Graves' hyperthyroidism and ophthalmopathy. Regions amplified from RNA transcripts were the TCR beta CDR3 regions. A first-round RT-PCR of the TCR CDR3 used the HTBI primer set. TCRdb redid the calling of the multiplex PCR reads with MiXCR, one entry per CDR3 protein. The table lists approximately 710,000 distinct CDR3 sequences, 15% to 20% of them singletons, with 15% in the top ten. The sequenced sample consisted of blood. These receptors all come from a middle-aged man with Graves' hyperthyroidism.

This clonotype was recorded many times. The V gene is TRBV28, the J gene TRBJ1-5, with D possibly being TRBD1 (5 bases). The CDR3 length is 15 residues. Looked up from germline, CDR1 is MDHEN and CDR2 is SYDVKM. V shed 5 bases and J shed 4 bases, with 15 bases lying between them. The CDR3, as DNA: TGTGCCAGCAGTCTGCCCCAGGGCGGAAATCAGCCCCAGCATTTT. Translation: CASSLPQGGNQPQHF.

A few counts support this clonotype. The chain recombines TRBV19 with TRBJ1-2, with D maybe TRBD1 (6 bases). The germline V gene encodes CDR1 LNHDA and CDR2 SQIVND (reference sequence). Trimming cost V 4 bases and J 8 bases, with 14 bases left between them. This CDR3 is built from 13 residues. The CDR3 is CASSRQVLYGYTF. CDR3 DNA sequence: TGTGCCAGTAGTAGACAGGTCCTATACGGCTACACCTTC.

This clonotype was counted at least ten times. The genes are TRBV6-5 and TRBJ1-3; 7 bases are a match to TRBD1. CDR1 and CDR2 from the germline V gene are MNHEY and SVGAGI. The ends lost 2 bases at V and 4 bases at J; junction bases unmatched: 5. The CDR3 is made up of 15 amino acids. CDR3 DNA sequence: TGTGCCAGCAGTTACAGGGGGCTAAAGGGAAACACCATATATTTT. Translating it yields CASSYRGLKGNTIYF.

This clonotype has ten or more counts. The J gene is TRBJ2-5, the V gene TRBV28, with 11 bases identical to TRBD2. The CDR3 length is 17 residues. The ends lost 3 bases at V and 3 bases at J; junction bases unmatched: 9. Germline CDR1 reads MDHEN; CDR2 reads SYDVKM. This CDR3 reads CASSFLTSGTLKETQYF. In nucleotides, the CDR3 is TGTGCCAGCAGTTTCCTGACTAGCGGGACACTTAAAGAGACCCAGTACTTC.

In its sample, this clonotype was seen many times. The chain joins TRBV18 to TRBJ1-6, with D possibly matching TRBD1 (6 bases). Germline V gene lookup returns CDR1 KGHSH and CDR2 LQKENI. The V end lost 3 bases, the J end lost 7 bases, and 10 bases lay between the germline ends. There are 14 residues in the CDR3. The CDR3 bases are TGTGCCAGCTCACCGACACAGGGAAATTCACCCCTCCACTTT. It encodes CASSPTQGNSPLHF.

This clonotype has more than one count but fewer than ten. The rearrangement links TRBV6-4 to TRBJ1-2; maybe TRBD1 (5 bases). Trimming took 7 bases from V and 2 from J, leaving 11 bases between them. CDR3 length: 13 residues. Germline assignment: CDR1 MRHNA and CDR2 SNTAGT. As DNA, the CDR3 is TGTGCCAGCAATTCGGACAAGAACTATGGCTACACCTTC. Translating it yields CASNSDKNYGYTF.

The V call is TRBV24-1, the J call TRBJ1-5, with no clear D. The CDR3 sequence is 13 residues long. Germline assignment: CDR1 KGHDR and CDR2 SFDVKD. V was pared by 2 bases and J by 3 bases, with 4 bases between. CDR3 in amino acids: CATSDSPNQPQHF. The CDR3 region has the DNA TGTGCCACCAGTGATTCCCCCAATCAGCCCCAGCATTTT.

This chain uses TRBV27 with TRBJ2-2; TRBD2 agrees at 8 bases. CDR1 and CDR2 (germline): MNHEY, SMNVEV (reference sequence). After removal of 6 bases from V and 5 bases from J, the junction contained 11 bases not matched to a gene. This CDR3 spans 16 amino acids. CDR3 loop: CASRPPGSGGTGELFF. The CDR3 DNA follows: TGTGCCAGCAGGCCACCGGGATCGGGGGGGACCGGGGAGCTGTTTTTT.

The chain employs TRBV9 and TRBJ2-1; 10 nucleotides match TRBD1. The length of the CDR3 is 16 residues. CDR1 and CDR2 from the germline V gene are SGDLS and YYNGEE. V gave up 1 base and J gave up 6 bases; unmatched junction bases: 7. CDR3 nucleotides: TGTGCCAGCAGCGTACAGGACAGGGGGATTGCCAATGAGCAGTTCTTC. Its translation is CASSVQDRGIANEQFF.

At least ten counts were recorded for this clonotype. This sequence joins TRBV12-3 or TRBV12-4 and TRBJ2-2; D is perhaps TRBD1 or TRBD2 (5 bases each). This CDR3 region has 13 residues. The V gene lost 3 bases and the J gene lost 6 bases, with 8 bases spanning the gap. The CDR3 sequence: CASSLGDPGELFF. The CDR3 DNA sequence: TGTGCCAGCAGTTTGGGGGATCCCGGGGAGCTGTTTTTT.

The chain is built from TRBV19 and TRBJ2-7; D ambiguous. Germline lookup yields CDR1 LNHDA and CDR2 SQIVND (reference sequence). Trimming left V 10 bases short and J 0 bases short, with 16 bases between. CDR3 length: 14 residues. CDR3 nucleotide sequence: TGTGCCACCTCAATGACGACGGTCTCCTACGAGCAGTACTTC. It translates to CATSMTTVSYEQYF.

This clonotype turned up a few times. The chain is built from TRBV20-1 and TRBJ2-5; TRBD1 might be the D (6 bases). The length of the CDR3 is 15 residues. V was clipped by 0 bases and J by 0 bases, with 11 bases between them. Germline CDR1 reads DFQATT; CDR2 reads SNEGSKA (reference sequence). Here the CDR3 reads CSARDWNRDQETQYF. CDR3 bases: TGCAGTGCTAGAGATTGGAACAGGGACCAAGAGACCCAGTACTTC.

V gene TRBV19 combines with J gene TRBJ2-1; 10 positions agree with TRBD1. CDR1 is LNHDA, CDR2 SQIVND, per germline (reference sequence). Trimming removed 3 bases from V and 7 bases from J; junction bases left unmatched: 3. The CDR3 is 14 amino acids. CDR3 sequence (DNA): TGTGCCAGTAGTATCGGGGACAGGGGAAATGAGCAGTTCTTC. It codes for CASSIGDRGNEQFF.

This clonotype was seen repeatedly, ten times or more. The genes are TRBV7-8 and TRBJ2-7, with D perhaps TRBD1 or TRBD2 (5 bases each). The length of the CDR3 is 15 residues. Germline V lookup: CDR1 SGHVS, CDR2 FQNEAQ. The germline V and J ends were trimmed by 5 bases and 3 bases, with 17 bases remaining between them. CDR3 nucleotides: TGTGCCAGCAGCCAGATTCCGGGACGGCGCTACGAGCAGTACTTC. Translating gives CASSQIPGRRYEQYF.

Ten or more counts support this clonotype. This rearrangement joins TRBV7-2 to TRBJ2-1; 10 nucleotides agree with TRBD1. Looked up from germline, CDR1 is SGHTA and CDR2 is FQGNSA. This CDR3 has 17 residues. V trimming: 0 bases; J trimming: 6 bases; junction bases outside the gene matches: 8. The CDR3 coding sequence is TGTGCCAGCAGCTTAGCGCCGACAGGGGGCGCATCCAATGAGCAGTTCTTC. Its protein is CASSLAPTGGASNEQFF.

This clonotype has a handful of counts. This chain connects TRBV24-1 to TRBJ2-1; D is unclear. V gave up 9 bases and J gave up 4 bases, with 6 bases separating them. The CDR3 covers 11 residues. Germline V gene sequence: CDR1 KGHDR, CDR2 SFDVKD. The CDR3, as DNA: TGTGCCACCGCAGGTTACAATGAGCAGTTCTTC. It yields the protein CATAGYNEQFF.

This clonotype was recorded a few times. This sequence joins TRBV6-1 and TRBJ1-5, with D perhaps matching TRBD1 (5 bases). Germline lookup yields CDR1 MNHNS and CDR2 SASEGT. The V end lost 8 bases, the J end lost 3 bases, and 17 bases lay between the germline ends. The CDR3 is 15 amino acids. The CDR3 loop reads CASGTVQGPNQPQHF. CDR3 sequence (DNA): TGTGCCAGCGGGACCGTGCAGGGACCCAATCAGCCCCAGCATTTT.

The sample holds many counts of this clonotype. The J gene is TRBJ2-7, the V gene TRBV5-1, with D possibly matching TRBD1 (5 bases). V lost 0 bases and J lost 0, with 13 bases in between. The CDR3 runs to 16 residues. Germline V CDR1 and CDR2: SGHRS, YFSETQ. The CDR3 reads CASSLAAAQASYEQYF. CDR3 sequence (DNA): TGCGCCAGCAGCTTGGCCGCGGCACAGGCCTCCTACGAGCAGTACTTC.

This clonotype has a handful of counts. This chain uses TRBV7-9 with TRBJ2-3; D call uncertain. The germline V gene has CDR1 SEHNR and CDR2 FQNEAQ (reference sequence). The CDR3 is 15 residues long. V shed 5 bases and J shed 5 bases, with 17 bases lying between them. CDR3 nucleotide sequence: TGTGCCAGCAGCCTGTGGGCAAGAGACCAAGATACGCAGTATTTT. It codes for CASSLWARDQDTQYF. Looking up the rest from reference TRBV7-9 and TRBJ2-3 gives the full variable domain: DTGVSQNPRHKITKRGQNVTFRCDPISEHNRLYWYRQTLGQGPEFLTYFQNEAQLEKSRLLSDRFSAERPKGSFSTLEIQRTEQGDSAMYLCASSLWARDQDTQYFGPGTRLTVL.

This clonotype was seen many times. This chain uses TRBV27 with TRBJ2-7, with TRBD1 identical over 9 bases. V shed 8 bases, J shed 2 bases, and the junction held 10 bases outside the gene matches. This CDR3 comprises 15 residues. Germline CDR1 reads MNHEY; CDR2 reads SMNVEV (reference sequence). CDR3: CASGTGTGIPYEQYF. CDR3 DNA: TGTGCCAGCGGAACCGGGACAGGGATCCCCTACGAGCAGTACTTC.

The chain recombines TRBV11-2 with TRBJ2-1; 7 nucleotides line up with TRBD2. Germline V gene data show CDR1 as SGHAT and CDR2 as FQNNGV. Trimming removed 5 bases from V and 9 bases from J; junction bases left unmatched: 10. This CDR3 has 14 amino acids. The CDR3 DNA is TGTGCCAGCAGCCATCCGGGGGGAGGTCCTGAGCAGTTCTTC. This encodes CASSHPGGGPEQFF.

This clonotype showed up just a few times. The CDR3 coding sequence is TGTGCCAGCAGCTTGGCCGGGGGACAGGCCGGCACCGGGGAGCTGTTTTTT. It translates to CASSLAGGQAGTGELFF. The V call is TRBV5-5, the J call TRBJ2-2; 8 bases align to TRBD1. Unmatched junction bases numbered 8, after V lost 0 bases and J lost 4 bases. Germline V gene sequence: CDR1 SGHKS, CDR2 YYEKEE (reference sequence). There are 17 residues in the CDR3.

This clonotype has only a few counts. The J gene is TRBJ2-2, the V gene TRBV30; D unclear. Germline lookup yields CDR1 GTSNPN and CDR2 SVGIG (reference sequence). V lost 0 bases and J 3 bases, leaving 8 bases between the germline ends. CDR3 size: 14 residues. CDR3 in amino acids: CAWSVYSHTGELFF. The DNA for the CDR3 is TGTGCCTGGAGTGTTTACTCCCACACCGGGGAGCTGTTTTTT.

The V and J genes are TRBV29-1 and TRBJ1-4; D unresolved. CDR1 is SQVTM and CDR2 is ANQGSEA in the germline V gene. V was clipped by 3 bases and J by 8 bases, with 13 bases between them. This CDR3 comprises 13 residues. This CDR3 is CSVDGRGGEKLFF. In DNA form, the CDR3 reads TGCAGCGTTGATGGCCGGGGTGGAGAAAAACTGTTTTTT.

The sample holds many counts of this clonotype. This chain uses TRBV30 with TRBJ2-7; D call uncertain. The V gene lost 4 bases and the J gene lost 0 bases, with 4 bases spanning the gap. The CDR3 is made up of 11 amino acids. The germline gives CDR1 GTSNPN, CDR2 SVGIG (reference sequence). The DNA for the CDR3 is TGTGCCTGGATATCCTCCTACGAGCAGTACTTC. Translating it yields CAWISSYEQYF.

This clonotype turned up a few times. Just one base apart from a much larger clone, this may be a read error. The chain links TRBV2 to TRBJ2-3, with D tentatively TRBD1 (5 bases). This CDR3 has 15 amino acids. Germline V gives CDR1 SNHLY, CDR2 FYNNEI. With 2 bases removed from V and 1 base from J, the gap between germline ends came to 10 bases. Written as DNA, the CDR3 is TGTGCCAGCAGTGAACAGGGAACTGGCACAGATACGCAGTATTTT. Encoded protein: CASSEQGTGTDTQYF.

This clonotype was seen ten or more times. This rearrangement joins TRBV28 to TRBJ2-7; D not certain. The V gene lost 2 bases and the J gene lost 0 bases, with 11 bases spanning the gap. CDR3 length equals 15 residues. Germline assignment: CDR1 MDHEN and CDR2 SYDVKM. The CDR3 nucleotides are TGTGCCAGCAGTTTACCTCGGCCCCGCTCCTACGAGCAGTACTTC. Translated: CASSLPRPRSYEQYF.

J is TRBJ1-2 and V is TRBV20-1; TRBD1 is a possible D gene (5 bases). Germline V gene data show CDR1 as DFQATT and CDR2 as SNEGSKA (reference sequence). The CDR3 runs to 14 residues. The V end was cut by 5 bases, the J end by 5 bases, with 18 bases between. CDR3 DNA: TGCAGTGCTGTCGATCCCGACAGAATTTATGGCTACACCTTC. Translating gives CSAVDPDRIYGYTF.

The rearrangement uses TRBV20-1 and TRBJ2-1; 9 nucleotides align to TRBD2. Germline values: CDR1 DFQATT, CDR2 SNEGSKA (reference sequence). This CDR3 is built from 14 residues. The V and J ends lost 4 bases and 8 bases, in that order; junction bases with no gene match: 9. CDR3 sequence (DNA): TGCAGTGCTATAGAGCCTAGCGGGATCGATGAGCAGTTCTTC. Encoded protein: CSAIEPSGIDEQFF.

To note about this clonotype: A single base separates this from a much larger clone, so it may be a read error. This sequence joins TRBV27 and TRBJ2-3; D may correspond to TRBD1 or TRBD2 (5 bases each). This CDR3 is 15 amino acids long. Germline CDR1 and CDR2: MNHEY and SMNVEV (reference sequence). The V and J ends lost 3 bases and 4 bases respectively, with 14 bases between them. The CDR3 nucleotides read TGTGCCAGCAGTTTGGGGCTAGCTGATGCAGATACGCAGTATTTT. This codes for CASSLGLADADTQYF.